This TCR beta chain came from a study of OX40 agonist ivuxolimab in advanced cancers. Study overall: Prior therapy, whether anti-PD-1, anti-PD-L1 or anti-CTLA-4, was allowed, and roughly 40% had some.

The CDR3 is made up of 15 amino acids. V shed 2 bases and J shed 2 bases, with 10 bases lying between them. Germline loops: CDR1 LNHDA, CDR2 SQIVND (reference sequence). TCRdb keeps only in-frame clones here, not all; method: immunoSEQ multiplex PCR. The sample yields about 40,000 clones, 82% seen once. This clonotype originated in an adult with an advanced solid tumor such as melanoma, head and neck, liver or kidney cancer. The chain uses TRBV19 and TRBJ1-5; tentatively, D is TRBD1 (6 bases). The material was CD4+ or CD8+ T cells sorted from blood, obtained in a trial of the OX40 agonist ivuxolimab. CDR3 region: CASSIWGGGNQPQHF. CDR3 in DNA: TGTGCCAGTAGTATATGGGGGGGCGGCAATCAGCCCCAGCATTTT.